The 26 T cell receptor beta chains presented below share a single source sample, sequenced in a study of blood T cell repertoires in COVID-19. Libraries were prepared by immunoSEQ multiplex PCR; TCRdb keeps only in-frame clonotypes and omits some of them. The table lists 55,000 to 75,000 clones, around 86% of them singletons. Sequencing used peripheral blood. The receptor source for this set is a human donor with active COVID-19. The donor label of this sample is uncertain.

The chain has TRBV10-3 and TRBJ2-2, with D possibly TRBD1 on 5 matching bases. Trimming took off 10 bases at V and 9 bases at J, with 18 bases between the two ends. The CDR3 is made up of 13 amino acids. Germline V gene lookup returns CDR1 ENHRY and CDR2 SYGVKD. The CDR3 DNA is TGTGCCAGCGCTAGACAGAACGTCCGGGAGCTGTTTTTT. It specifies CASARQNVRELFF.

This clone was found a few times. This sequence joins TRBV4-1 and TRBJ2-2, with TRBD1 matching over 8 bases. The germline CDR1 and CDR2 sequences are MGHRA and YSYEKL. With 6 bases clipped from V and 5 bases from J, the junction kept 14 bases outside the gene matches. The CDR3 sequence is 17 residues long. Here the CDR3 DNA reads TGCGCCAGCAGTCCCCAGGCTAGCAGGGGGCATACCGGGGAGCTGTTTTTT. This gives the protein CASSPQASRGHTGELFF.

The chain has TRBV5-1 and TRBJ2-7; 9 bases agree with TRBD1. CDR1 is SGHRS, CDR2 YFSETQ, per germline. The CDR3 spans 16 residues. V shed 0 bases, J shed 4 bases, and the junction held 8 bases outside the gene matches. CDR3: CASSLGGTGKEYEQYF. CDR3 in DNA: TGCGCCAGCAGCTTGGGGGGGACAGGGAAGGAGTACGAGCAGTACTTC.

The chain combines TRBV9 with TRBJ1-3; no reliable D call. Trimming cost V 0 bases and J 0 bases, with 13 bases left between them. The CDR3 loop spans 17 amino acids. The germline V gene has CDR1 SGDLS and CDR2 YYNGEE. The CDR3 region has the DNA TGTGCCAGCAGCGTAGGTCCGGTTAGAGCCTCTGGAAACACCATATATTTT. Residues: CASSVGPVRASGNTIYF.

The J gene is TRBJ2-5, the V gene TRBV5-1; TRBD2 matches at 8 bases. The J segment lost 4 bases and the V segment lost 3 bases, leaving 8 bases of the junction unmatched. There are 15 residues in the CDR3. CDR1 is SGHRS and CDR2 is YFSETQ in the germline V gene. The CDR3 DNA reads as TGCGCCAGCAGCTCGGGACTAGGCTCGCCAGAGACCCAGTACTTC. Protein sequence: CASSSGLGSPETQYF.

A remark on this clone: One junction end does not reproduce the germline sequence, and a read error may be involved. The V call is TRBV7-2, the J call TRBJ2-1; D is unclear. This CDR3 is 14 amino acids long. Germline V gives CDR1 SGHTA, CDR2 FQGNSA. The CDR3 sequence is CASSRPSGYSEQFF. Written as DNA, the CDR3 is TGTGCCAGCAGCCGCCCTTCAGGTTACAGTGAGCAGTTCTTC.

This chain connects TRBV9 to TRBJ2-1; 9 positions match TRBD2. With V trimmed by 3 bases and J by 5 bases, 6 bases remained unmatched. Germline V gene lookup returns CDR1 SGDLS and CDR2 YYNGEE. The CDR3 has 15 amino acids. The CDR3 here is CASSGGTSPNNEQFF. The CDR3 nucleotides are TGTGCCAGCAGCGGCGGGACTAGCCCTAACAATGAGCAGTTCTTC.

J is TRBJ1-5 and V is TRBV12-3 or TRBV12-4; D not certain. CDR3 length equals 13 residues. V gave up 5 bases and J gave up 5 bases, with 10 bases separating them. The chain's CDR3 is CASSPDWDQPQHF. CDR3 DNA: TGTGCCAGCAGTCCCGACTGGGATCAGCCCCAGCATTTT.

CDR3 sequence: CASSPPGTSGVGQYF. As DNA, the CDR3 is TGTGCCAGCAGCCCACCCGGGACTAGCGGGGTCGGGCAGTATTTT. V is TRBV3-1 (or the pseudogene TRBV3-2) and J is TRBJ2-3; TRBD2 aligns across 13 bases. Germline trimming cut 4 bases from V and 11 bases from J; bases unmatched to any gene: 9. Germline CDR1 and CDR2: LGHDT and YNNKEL (reference sequence). The CDR3 extends over 15 amino acids.

There are a few counts of this clone. The V and J genes are TRBV5-1 and TRBJ2-1; TRBD2 aligns across 11 bases. This CDR3 comprises 16 residues. Germline assignment: CDR1 SGHRS and CDR2 YFSETQ. The ends lost 0 bases at V and 3 bases at J; junction bases unmatched: 2. CDR3 loop: CASSLGLAGNYNEQFF. The CDR3 DNA follows: TGCGCCAGCAGCTTGGGACTAGCGGGGAACTACAATGAGCAGTTCTTC. The whole variable domain, filled in from reference TRBV5-1 and TRBJ2-1, reads KAGVTQTPRYLIKTRGQQVTLSCSPISGHRSVSWYQQTPGQGLQFLFEYFSETQRNKGNFPGRFSGRQFSNSRSEMNVSTLELGDSALYLCASSLGLAGNYNEQFFGPGTRLTVL.

This chain connects TRBV27 to TRBJ2-7; 8 bases agree with TRBD1. With V trimmed by 8 bases and J by 2 bases, 8 bases remained unmatched. Germline lookup yields CDR1 MNHEY and CDR2 SMNVEV (reference sequence). The length of the CDR3 is 14 residues. CDR3 nucleotides: TGTGCCAGCTCTAGACAGGGGACCACCTACGAGCAGTACTTC. It codes for CASSRQGTTYEQYF.

This clone was seen just once. The chain is built from TRBV5-1 and TRBJ2-1; 12 bases match TRBD1. Per the germline V gene, CDR1 is SGHRS and CDR2 is YFSETQ. This CDR3 region has 15 residues. The junction had 12 bases not matched to a gene; V was cut back by 7 bases and J by 10 bases. The CDR3 region is CASSSPGQGAEEQFF. The CDR3 DNA is TGCGCCAGCTCCTCACCGGGACAGGGGGCTGAAGAGCAGTTCTTC.

The rearrangement joins TRBV11-3 to TRBJ2-5, with D possibly TRBD1 on 6 matching bases. Deletions cut 1 base from V and 4 bases from J, with 10 bases between. The CDR3 length is 14 residues. Germline V CDR1 and CDR2: SGHNT, YENEEA. The CDR3 DNA reads TGTGCCAGCAGCTTAGGGAACAGGGCAGAGACCCAGTACTTC. It encodes CASSLGNRAETQYF.

This chain connects TRBV12-3 or TRBV12-4 to TRBJ2-5; 10 bases line up with TRBD1. The CDR3 has 12 residues. V dropped 5 bases and J dropped 9; count of bases not matched to a gene: 3. As DNA, the CDR3 is TGTGCCAGCAGTCTAGGGACAGGGGCCCAGTACTTC. Protein: CASSLGTGAQYF.

The chain links TRBV9 to TRBJ2-7, with TRBD1 matching 10 bases. This CDR3 contains 14 residues. V lost 2 bases and J lost 5; bases outside the gene matches: 4. Germline-derived CDR1 and CDR2 are SGDLS and YYNGEE. CDR3 in amino acids: CASSVGQGVNEQYF. CDR3 nucleotide sequence: TGTGCCAGCAGCGTCGGACAGGGGGTCAACGAGCAGTACTTC. The whole variable domain, remainder taken from reference TRBV9 and TRBJ2-7, is DSGVTQTPKHLITATGQRVTLRCSPRSGDLSVYWYQQSLDQGLQFLIQYYNGEERAKGNILERFSAQQFPDLHSELNLSSLELGDSALYFCASSVGQGVNEQYFGPGTRLTVT.

The chain joins TRBV7-9 to TRBJ2-1; D is perhaps TRBD2 (5 bases). Germline loops: CDR1 SEHNR, CDR2 FQNEAQ (reference sequence). V was pared by 3 bases and J by 14 bases, with 20 bases between. CDR3 length: 14 amino acids. CDR3: CASSFIGPLVQEFF. As DNA, the CDR3 is TGTGCCAGCAGCTTTATTGGGCCACTAGTTCAGGAGTTCTTC.

The chain couples TRBV28 to TRBJ1-2; D gene unclear. Trimming removed 8 bases at V and 4 bases at J, with 14 bases between. CDR3 length equals 13 residues. The germline gives CDR1 MDHEN, CDR2 SYDVKM. The CDR3, as DNA: TGTGCCAGCGCAAGCCGAGGGCTCTATGGCTACACCTTC. Residues: CASASRGLYGYTF.

This sequence joins TRBV7-3 and TRBJ2-3; D gene unclear. Germline CDR1 is SGHTA and CDR2 is FQGTGA. The CDR3 contains 15 residues. Trimming stripped 5 bases from V and 4 bases from J, with 16 bases between. CDR3 in amino acids: CASSPLAGPPDTQYF. CDR3 in DNA: TGTGCCAGCAGCCCACTTGCCGGTCCCCCAGATACGCAGTATTTT.

For the CDR3, the DNA is TGTGCCAGCAGCTTGGCCCGGGACAGCTATGGCTACACCTTC. It encodes CASSLARDSYGYTF. This chain uses TRBV7-8 with TRBJ1-2; 7 bases line up with TRBD1. Unmatched junction bases numbered 5, after V lost 3 bases and J lost 4 bases. The CDR3 consists of 14 residues. The germline CDR1 and CDR2 sequences are SGHVS and FQNEAQ.

The gene calls are TRBV11-1 and TRBJ2-7, with 8 positions matching TRBD1. V lost 0 bases, J lost 5 bases, and 6 bases stayed unmatched. The CDR3 is 15 amino acids. Germline V lookup: CDR1 SGHAT, CDR2 FQDESV (reference sequence). Here the CDR3 DNA reads TGTGCCAGCAGCTTAGCCGGGACAGGTAGCAACGAGCAGTACTTC. Translation: CASSLAGTGSNEQYF.

The V gene is TRBV5-8, the J gene TRBJ2-2; unclear D gene. The CDR3 is 11 amino acids. Trimming took 5 bases from V and 6 from J, leaving 5 bases between them. Germline values: CDR1 SGHTS, CDR2 YDEGEE. The CDR3: CASSRAGELFF. The CDR3 nucleotides read TGTGCCAGCAGTCGCGCCGGGGAGCTGTTTTTT. Full variable domain (remainder filled in from reference TRBV5-8 and TRBJ2-2): EAGVTQSPTHLIKTRGQQATLRCSPISGHTSVYWYQQALGLGLQFLLWYDEGEERNRGNFPPRFSGRQFPNYSSELNVNALELEDSALYLCASSRAGELFFGEGSRLTVL.

This clone was recorded once. The gene calls are TRBV5-4 and TRBJ2-1; 7 nucleotides align to TRBD1. V lost 4 bases, J lost 3 bases, and 7 bases stayed unmatched. The germline V gene encodes CDR1 SGHNT and CDR2 YYREEE (reference sequence). The CDR3 runs 15 residues. CDR3 sequence reads: CASSRRDSVYNEQFF. Written as DNA, the CDR3 is TGTGCCAGCAGCCGCCGGGACAGCGTCTACAATGAGCAGTTCTTC.

V usage is TRBV5-1 and J usage is TRBJ2-3; 10 nucleotides line up with TRBD2. The V gene end was trimmed by 0 bases and the J gene end by 4 bases; junction bases not matched to a gene: 5. The germline V gene encodes CDR1 SGHRS and CDR2 YFSETQ. CDR3 length: 16 amino acids. The CDR3 nucleotides are TGCGCCAGCAGCTTGGGAGCGGGGGGGCTATCAGATACGCAGTATTTT. This sequence encodes CASSLGAGGLSDTQYF. The full variable domain, completed using reference TRBV5-1 and TRBJ2-3, is KAGVTQTPRYLIKTRGQQVTLSCSPISGHRSVSWYQQTPGQGLQFLFEYFSETQRNKGNFPGRFSGRQFSNSRSEMNVSTLELGDSALYLCASSLGAGGLSDTQYFGPGTRLTVL.

In regard to this clone: Within the sample, other DNA sequences also encode this same CDR3. The J gene is TRBJ2-7, the V gene TRBV18; TRBD1 matches 9 bases. Germline values: CDR1 KGHSH, CDR2 LQKENI. V trimming: 3 bases; J trimming: 3 bases; junction bases outside the gene matches: 3. This CDR3 is built from 14 residues. In DNA form, the CDR3 reads TGTGCCAGCTCACCGGGGACAGGGAGCTACGAGCAGTACTTC. Its translation: CASSPGTGSYEQYF. The full variable domain, rest sourced from reference TRBV18 and TRBJ2-7, is NAGVMQNPRHLVRRRGQEARLRCSPMKGHSHVYWYRQLPEEGLKFMVYLQKENIIDESGMPKERFSAEFPKEGPSILRIQQVVRGDSAAYFCASSPGTGSYEQYFGPGTRLTVT.

The genes are TRBV15 and TRBJ1-1; D remains unclear. This CDR3 spans 14 amino acids. Germline V CDR1 and CDR2: LNHNV, YYDKDF (reference sequence). V shed 0 bases and J shed 3 bases, with 8 bases lying between them. DNA for the CDR3: TGTGCCACCAGCAGAGAAAGCGAGGACACTGAAGCTTTCTTT. Its protein is CATSRESEDTEAFF.

The chain employs TRBV2 and TRBJ1-1, with 7 bases fitting TRBD1. Looked up from germline, CDR1 is SNHLY and CDR2 is FYNNEI. The length of the CDR3 is 15 residues. With V trimmed by 5 bases and J by 5 bases, 11 bases remained unmatched. The CDR3: CASSPVRGARTEAFF. Written as DNA, the CDR3 is TGTGCCAGCAGTCCCGTCAGGGGGGCTAGGACTGAAGCTTTCTTT.